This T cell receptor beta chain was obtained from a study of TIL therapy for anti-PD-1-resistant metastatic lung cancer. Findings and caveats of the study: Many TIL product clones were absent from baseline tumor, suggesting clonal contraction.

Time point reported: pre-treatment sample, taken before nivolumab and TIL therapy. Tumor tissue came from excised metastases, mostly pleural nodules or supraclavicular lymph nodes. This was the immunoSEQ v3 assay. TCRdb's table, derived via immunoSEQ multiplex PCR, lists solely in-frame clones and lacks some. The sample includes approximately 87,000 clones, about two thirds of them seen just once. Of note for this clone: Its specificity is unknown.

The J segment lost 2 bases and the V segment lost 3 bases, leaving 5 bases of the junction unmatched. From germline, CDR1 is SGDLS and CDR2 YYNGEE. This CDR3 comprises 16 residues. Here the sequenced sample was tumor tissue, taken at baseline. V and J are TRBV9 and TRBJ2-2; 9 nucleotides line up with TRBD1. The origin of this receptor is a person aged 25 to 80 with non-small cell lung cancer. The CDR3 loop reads CASSAGTGPNTGELFF. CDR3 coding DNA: TGTGCCAGCAGCGCAGGGACAGGGCCCAACACCGGGGAGCTGTTTTTT.